Given below is one TCR beta chain in context. This sample stems from a study of blood T cell repertoires in COVID-19. Background on the study: Samples taken during acute and convalescent COVID-19 were collected in the United States, Italy and Spain. The analysed material was cDNA or gDNA that came from T cells, B-cell-depleted T cells, or PBMCs.

Methods used by the authors: Amplification with reference gene primers provided the estimates of nucleated cell counts. This table comes from immunoSEQ multiplex PCR, and its TCRdb copy is limited to in-frame clones, with some not included. V and J calls and clone size are copied from that table; D and trimming were computed from the DNA. Of roughly 320,000 clones listed, around nine tenths were seen once; the top ten hold about 1.2%. The sequence derives from a man aged 65 to 79 with acute or convalescent COVID-19. Sample: peripheral blood.

The CDR3 sequence is CASSLPPTGRSPLHF. The DNA for the CDR3 is TGTGCCAGCAGTTTACCCCCGACAGGGAGATCACCCCTCCACTTT. The gene calls are TRBV28 and TRBJ1-6, with 7 bases identical to TRBD1. Germline V gene sequence: CDR1 MDHEN, CDR2 SYDVKM. Losses at the gene ends were 2 bases for V and 10 bases for J; bases not matched to a gene: 8. This CDR3 contains 15 residues.